This T cell receptor beta chain emerged from a study of blood T cell repertoires in COVID-19. In the study overall: Samples came from the United States, Italy and Spain, spanning acute and convalescent COVID-19. From T cells, B-cell-depleted T cells, or PBMCs came the material, which was cDNA or gDNA.

In the original processing: Estimates of nucleated cell counts were drawn from the amplification of reference gene primers. Assay: immunoSEQ multiplex PCR; the TCRdb copy retains only in-frame clones and omits some. That table furnishes V, J and clone size, whereas the DNA furnished D and trimming. The sample carries around 30,000 clones, 80% to 90% recorded once. This receptor was taken from a woman older than 75 with active or convalescent COVID-19. Sequences were obtained from peripheral blood.

CDR3 nucleotides: TGTGCCAGCAGTGAAAGCTTCCCGGGACTAGGCAACATTCAGTACTTC. The encoded protein is CASSESFPGLGNIQYF. The genes are TRBV6-1 and TRBJ2-4, with 8 nucleotides matching TRBD2. Germline values: CDR1 MNHNS, CDR2 SASEGT. Germline trimming cut 2 bases from V and 7 bases from J; bases unmatched to any gene: 10. The CDR3 totals 16 residues.